Following are 10 T cell receptor beta chains from one sample sequenced in a study of blood T cell repertoires in COVID-19. Data came from immunoSEQ multiplex PCR; TCRdb stores just in-frame clones and leaves some out. The sample has 150,000 or so clones; over 70% are singletons. The material sequenced was peripheral blood. The receptors originated from a man aged 60 to 75 with acute or convalescent COVID-19.

The chain uses TRBV11-2 and TRBJ1-4; 7 bases match TRBD1. The germline gives CDR1 SGHAT, CDR2 FQNNGV. V was pared by 1 base and J by 2 bases, with 7 bases of the junction left unmatched. This CDR3 has 17 residues. CDR3 protein: CASSLGPAGGTNEKLFF. The CDR3 DNA sequence: TGTGCCAGCAGCTTAGGCCCCGCAGGGGGTACTAATGAAAAACTGTTTTTT.

The chain carries TRBV18 and TRBJ1-1, with D uncertain. The CDR3 contains 17 residues. Per germline, CDR1 KGHSH and CDR2 LQKENI. Trimming removed 2 bases from V and 1 base from J, with 17 bases in between. CDR3 nucleotide sequence: TGTGCCAGCTCACCAGCGAACCGGCGGATCGGGAACACTGAAGCTTTCTTT. Its translation is CASSPANRRIGNTEAFF. Looking up the rest from reference TRBV18 and TRBJ1-1 gives the full variable domain: NAGVMQNPRHLVRRRGQEARLRCSPMKGHSHVYWYRQLPEEGLKFMVYLQKENIIDESGMPKERFSAEFPKEGPSILRIQQVVRGDSAAYFCASSPANRRIGNTEAFFGQGTRLTVV.

The chain recombines TRBV5-1 with TRBJ2-3, with a possible D match to TRBD2 (6 bases). Trimming removed 3 bases at V and 4 bases at J, with 18 bases between. The CDR3 loop spans 16 amino acids. Germline V gives CDR1 SGHRS, CDR2 YFSETQ. The CDR3 sequence: CASSYSGTSTADTQYF. The CDR3 bases are TGCGCCAGCAGCTATTCCGGGACTTCCACGGCAGATACGCAGTATTTT.

This chain links TRBV28 with TRBJ1-4; 7 bases are a match to TRBD1. V gave up 3 bases and J gave up 6 bases; unmatched junction bases: 4. Germline values: CDR1 MDHEN, CDR2 SYDVKM. There are 14 residues in the CDR3. As DNA, the CDR3 is TGTGCCAGCAGTTTGGGGGACAGTTATGAAAAACTGTTTTTT. Its protein product is CASSLGDSYEKLFF.

The chain has TRBV2 and TRBJ2-5; possible D gene TRBD1, 6 bases. This CDR3 contains 14 residues. Trimming shortened V by 6 bases and J by 0 bases, and 11 bases separated the two germline ends. The germline V gene encodes CDR1 SNHLY and CDR2 FYNNEI. The CDR3 region is CASRDSRDQETQYF. For the CDR3, the DNA is TGTGCCAGCAGGGACAGTAGGGACCAAGAGACCCAGTACTTC.

The CDR3 loop is CASSLGQYSNQPQHF. CDR3 in DNA: TGTGCCAGCAGTCTGGGACAGTATAGCAATCAGCCCCAGCATTTT. The chain employs TRBV6-5 and TRBJ1-5; 7 bases fit TRBD1. In germline, CDR1 is MNHEY, CDR2 SVGAGI. The CDR3 has 15 amino acids. V gave up 5 bases and J gave up 0 bases; unmatched junction bases: 4.

This chain connects TRBV11-2 to TRBJ2-2, with D tentatively TRBD1 (6 bases). Trimming removed 8 bases at V and 5 bases at J, with 12 bases between. Germline V CDR1 and CDR2: SGHAT, FQNNGV. The CDR3 has 13 amino acids. The CDR3 is CASSSQGTGELFF. The CDR3 DNA reads TGTGCCAGCTCCTCCCAGGGGACCGGGGAGCTGTTTTTT. The full variable domain, completed using reference TRBV11-2 and TRBJ2-2, is EAGVAQSPRYKIIEKRQSVAFWCNPISGHATLYWYQQILGQGPKLLIQFQNNGVVDDSQLPKDRFSAERLKGVDSTLKIQPAKLEDSAVYLCASSSQGTGELFFGEGSRLTVL.

Written as DNA, the CDR3 is TGCAGTGCTAGTTTTGCGGGGGGCTATAACAATGAGCAGTTCTTC. Translated: CSASFAGGYNNEQFF. The rearrangement joins TRBV20-1 to TRBJ2-1, with 8 positions matching TRBD2. Germline V gives CDR1 DFQATT, CDR2 SNEGSKA (reference sequence). V was clipped by 3 bases and J by 5 bases; unmatched bases: 9. The length of the CDR3 is 15 residues.

This clone was observed a handful of times. The chain carries TRBV2 and TRBJ2-1; D might be TRBD1 (5 bases). The CDR3 runs to 12 residues. CDR1 and CDR2 (germline): SNHLY, FYNNEI. V was cut by 7 bases and J by 7 bases, with 11 bases left in between. The CDR3 sequence: CASKGDRNEQFF. The DNA for the CDR3 is TGTGCCAGCAAAGGGGATAGGAATGAGCAGTTCTTC.

The V call is TRBV27, the J call TRBJ1-2, with 7 bases identical to TRBD1. V was clipped by 5 bases and J by 8 bases; unmatched bases: 8. CDR1 is MNHEY and CDR2 is SMNVEV in the germline V gene (reference sequence). The CDR3 has 13 residues. The chain's CDR3 is CASSLSQGLGYTF. The DNA of the CDR3 is TGTGCCAGCAGTCTCTCACAGGGGTTGGGCTACACCTTC.